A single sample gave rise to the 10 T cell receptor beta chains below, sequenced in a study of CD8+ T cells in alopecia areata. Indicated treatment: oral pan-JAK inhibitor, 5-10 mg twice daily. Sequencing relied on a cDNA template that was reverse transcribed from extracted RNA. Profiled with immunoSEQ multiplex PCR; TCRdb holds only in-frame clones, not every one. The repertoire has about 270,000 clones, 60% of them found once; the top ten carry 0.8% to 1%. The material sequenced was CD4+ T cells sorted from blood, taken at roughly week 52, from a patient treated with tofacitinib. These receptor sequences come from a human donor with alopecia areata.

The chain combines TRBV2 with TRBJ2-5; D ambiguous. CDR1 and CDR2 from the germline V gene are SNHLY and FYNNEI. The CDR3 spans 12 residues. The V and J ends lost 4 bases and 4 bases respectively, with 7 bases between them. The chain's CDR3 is CASSVDGETQYF. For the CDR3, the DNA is TGTGCCAGCAGTGTGGACGGAGAGACCCAGTACTTC. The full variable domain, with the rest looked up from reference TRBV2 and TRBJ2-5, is EPEVTQTPSHQVTQMGQEVILRCVPISNHLYFYWYRQILGQKVEFLVSFYNNEISEKSEIFDDQFSVERPDGSNFTLKIRSTKLEDSAMYFCASSVDGETQYFGPGTRLLVL.

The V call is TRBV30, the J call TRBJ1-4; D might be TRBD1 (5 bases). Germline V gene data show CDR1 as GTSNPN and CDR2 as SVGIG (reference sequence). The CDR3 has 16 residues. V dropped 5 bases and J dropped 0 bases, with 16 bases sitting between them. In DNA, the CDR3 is TGTGCCTGGGGCAGAGGGACCCTAGCAACTAATGAAAAACTGTTTTTT. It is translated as CAWGRGTLATNEKLFF.

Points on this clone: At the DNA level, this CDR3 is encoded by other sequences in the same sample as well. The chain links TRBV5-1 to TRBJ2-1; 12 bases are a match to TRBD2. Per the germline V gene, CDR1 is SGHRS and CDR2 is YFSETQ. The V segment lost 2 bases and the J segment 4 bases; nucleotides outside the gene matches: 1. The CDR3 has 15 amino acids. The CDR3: CASSLGLAGYNEQFF. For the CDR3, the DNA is TGCGCCAGCAGCTTAGGACTAGCGGGGTACAATGAGCAGTTCTTC.

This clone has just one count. CDR3 amino acids: CASSYSSLQGRETQYF. DNA of the CDR3: TGTGCCAGCAGTTACTCGTCTCTTCAGGGGCGAGAGACCCAGTACTTC. This sequence joins TRBV6-5 and TRBJ2-5, with D possibly TRBD1 on 6 matching bases. The germline V and J ends were trimmed by 0 bases and 4 bases, with 15 bases remaining between them. Germline loops: CDR1 MNHEY, CDR2 SVGAGI. The CDR3 length is 16 residues.

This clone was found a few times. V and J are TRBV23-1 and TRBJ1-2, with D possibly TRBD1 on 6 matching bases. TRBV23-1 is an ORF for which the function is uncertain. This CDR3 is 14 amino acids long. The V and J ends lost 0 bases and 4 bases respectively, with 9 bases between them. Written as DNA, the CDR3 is TGCGCCAGCAGTCAATCAGGGGGACGCTATGGCTACACCTTC. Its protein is CASSQSGGRYGYTF.

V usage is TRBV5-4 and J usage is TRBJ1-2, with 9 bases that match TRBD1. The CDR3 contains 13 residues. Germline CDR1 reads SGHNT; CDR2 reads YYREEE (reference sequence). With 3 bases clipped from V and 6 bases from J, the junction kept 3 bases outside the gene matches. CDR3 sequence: CASSSGDRDGYTF. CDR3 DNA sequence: TGTGCCAGCAGCTCGGGGGACAGGGATGGCTACACCTTC.

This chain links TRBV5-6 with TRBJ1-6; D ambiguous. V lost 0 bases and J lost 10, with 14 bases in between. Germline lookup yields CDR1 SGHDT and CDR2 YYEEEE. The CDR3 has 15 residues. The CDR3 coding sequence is TGTGCCAGCAGCTTGGATTCGGGCTCGAGATCACCCCTCCACTTT. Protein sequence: CASSLDSGSRSPLHF.

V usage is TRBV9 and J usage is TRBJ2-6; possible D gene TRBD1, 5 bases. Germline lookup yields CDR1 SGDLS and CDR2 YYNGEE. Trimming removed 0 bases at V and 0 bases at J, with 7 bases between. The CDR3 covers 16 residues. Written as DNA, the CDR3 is TGTGCCAGCAGCGTAGGGCAGGGCTCTGGGGCCAACGTCCTGACTTTC. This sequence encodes CASSVGQGSGANVLTF.

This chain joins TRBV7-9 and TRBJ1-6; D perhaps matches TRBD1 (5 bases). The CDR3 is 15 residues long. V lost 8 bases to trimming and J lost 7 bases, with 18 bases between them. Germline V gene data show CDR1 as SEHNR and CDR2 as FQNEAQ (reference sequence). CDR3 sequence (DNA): TGTGCCAGCGAAGCGTCGACGGGGCGGAATTCACCCCTCCACTTT. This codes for CASEASTGRNSPLHF. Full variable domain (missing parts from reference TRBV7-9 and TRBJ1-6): DTGVSQNPRHKITKRGQNVTFRCDPISEHNRLYWYRQTLGQGPEFLTYFQNEAQLEKSRLLSDRFSAERPKGSFSTLEIQRTEQGDSAMYLCASEASTGRNSPLHFGNGTRLTVT.

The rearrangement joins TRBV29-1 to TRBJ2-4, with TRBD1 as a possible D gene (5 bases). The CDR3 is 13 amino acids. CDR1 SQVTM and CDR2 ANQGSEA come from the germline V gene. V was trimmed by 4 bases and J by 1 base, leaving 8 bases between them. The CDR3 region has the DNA TGCAGCGTTGTATCAGGGGCCAAAAACATTCAGTACTTC. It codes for CSVVSGAKNIQYF.